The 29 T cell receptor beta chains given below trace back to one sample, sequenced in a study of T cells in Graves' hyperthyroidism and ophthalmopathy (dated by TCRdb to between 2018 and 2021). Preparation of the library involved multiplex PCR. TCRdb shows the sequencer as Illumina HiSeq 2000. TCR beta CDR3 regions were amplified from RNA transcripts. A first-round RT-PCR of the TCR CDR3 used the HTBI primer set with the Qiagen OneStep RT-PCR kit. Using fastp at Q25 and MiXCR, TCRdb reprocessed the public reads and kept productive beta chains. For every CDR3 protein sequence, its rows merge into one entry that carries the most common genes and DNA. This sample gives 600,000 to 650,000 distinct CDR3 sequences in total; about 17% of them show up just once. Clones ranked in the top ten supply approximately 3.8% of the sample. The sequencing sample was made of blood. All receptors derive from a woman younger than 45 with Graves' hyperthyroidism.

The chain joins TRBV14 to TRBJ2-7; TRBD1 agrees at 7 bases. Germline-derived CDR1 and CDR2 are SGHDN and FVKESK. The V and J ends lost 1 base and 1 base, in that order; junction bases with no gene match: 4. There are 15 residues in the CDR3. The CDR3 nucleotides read TGTGCCAGCAGCCAAGCTAGGGGGCTATCCTACGAGCAGTACTTC. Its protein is CASSQARGLSYEQYF.

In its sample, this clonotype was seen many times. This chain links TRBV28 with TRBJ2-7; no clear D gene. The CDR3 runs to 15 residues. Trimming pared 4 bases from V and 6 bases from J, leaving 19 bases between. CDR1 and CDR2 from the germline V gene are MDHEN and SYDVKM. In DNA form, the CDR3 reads TGTGCCAGCAGTTACAATAGCAGATTCCTACCCGAGCAGTACTTC. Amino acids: CASSYNSRFLPEQYF.

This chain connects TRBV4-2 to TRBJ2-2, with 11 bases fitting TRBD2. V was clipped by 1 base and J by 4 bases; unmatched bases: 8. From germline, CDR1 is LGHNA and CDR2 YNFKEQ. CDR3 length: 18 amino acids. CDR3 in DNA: TGTGCCAGCAGCCAAGGCCTAGCGGGAGGAGGGAGCACCGGGGAGCTGTTTTTT. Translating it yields CASSQGLAGGGSTGELFF.

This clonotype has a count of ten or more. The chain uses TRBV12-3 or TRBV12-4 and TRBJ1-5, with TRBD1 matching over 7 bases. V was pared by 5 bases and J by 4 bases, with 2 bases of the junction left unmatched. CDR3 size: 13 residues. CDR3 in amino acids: CASSTGENQPQHF. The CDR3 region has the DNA TGTGCCAGCAGTACAGGGGAAAATCAGCCCCAGCATTTT.

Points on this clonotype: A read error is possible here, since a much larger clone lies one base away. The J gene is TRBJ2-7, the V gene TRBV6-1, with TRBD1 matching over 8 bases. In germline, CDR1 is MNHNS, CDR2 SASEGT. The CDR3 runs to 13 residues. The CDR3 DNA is TGTACCAGCTGGGACAGGTCGACTCGGTGGCAGTACTTC. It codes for CTSWDRSTRWQYF.

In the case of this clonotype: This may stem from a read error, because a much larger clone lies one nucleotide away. In DNA, the CDR3 is TGCAGTGCTAGAGATTATATACCTACAGGTTCCTACGAGCAGTGCTTC. Translation: CSARDYIPTGSYEQCF. This chain uses TRBV20-1 with TRBJ2-7; TRBD1 is a possible D gene (5 bases). The CDR3 is 16 amino acids. CDR1 and CDR2 from the germline V gene are DFQATT and SNEGSKA (reference sequence).

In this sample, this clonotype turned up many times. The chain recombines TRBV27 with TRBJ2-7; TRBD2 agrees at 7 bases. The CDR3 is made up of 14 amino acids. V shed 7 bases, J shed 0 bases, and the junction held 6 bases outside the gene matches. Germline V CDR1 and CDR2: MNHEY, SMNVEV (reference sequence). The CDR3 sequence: CASNRGGVSYEQYF. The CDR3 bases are TGTGCCAGCAACCGGGGAGGGGTCTCCTACGAGCAGTACTTC.

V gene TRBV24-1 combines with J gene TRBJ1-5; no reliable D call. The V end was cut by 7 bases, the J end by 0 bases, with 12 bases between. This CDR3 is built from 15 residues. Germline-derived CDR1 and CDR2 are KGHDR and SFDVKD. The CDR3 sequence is CATSPRKGSNQPQHF. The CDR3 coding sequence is TGTGCCACCAGCCCGAGGAAGGGTAGCAATCAGCCCCAGCATTTT.

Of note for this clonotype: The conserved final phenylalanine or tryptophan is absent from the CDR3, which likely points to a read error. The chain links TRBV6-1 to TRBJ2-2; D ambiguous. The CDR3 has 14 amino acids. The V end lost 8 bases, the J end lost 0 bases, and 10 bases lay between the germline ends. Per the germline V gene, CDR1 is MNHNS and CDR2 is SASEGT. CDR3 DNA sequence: TGTGCCAGCGCTGAGGTAACGAACACCGGGGAGCTGTTTTCT. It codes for CASAEVTNTGELFS.

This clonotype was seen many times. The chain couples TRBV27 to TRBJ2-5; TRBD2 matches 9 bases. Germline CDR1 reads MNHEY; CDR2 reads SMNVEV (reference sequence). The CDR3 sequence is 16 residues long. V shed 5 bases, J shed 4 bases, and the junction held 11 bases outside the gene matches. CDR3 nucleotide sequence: TGTGCCAGCAGTCCGGCGGGAGGGCTAACGGGAGAGACCCAGTACTTC. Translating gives CASSPAGGLTGETQYF.

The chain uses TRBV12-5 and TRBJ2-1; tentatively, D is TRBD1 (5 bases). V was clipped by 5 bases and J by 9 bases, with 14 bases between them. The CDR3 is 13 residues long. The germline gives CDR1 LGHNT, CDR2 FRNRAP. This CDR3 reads CASGVFRATEQFF. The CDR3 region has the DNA TGTGCTAGTGGTGTCTTCAGGGCCACTGAGCAGTTCTTC. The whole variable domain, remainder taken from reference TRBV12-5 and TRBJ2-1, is DARVTQTPRHKVTEMGQEVTMRCQPILGHNTVFWYRQTMMQGLELLAYFRNRAPLDDSGMPKDRFSAEMPDATLATLKIQPSEPRDSAVYFCASGVFRATEQFFGPGTRLTVL.

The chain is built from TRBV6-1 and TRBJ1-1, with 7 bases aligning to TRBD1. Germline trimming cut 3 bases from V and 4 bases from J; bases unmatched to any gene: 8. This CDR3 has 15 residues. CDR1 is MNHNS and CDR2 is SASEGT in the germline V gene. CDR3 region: CASSEGGQWRTEAFF. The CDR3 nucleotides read TGTGCCAGCAGTGAGGGGGGACAGTGGCGCACTGAAGCTTTCTTT.

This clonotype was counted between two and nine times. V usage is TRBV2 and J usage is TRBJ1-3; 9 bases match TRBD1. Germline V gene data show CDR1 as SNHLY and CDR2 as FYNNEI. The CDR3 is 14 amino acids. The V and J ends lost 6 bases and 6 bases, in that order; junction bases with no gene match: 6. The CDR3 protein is CASSPTGGTNTIYF. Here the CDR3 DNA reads TGTGCCAGCAGCCCAACAGGGGGCACAAACACCATATATTTT.

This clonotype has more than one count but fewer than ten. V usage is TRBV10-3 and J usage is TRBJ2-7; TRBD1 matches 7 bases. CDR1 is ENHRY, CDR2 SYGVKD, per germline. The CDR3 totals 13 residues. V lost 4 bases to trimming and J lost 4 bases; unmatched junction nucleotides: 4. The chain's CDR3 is CAISGGQHYEQYF. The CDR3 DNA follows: TGTGCCATCAGTGGGGGACAGCATTACGAGCAGTACTTC.

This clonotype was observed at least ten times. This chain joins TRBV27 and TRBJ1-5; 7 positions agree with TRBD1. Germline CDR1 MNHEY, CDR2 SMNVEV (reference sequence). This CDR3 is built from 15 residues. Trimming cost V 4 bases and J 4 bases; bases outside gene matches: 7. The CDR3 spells CASSYLTGRNQPQHF. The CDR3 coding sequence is TGTGCCAGCAGTTACCTGACAGGGCGGAATCAGCCCCAGCATTTT.

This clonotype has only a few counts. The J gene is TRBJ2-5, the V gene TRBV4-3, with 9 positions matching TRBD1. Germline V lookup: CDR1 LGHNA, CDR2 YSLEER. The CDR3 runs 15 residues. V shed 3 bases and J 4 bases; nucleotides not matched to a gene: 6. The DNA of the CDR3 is TGCGCCAGCAGCCAGGCACAGGGGGCGGGAGAGACCCAGTACTTC. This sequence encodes CASSQAQGAGETQYF.

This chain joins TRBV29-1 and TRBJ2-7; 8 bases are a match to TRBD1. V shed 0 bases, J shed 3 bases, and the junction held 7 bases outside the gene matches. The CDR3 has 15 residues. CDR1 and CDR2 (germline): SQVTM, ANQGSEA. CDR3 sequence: CSVEDPRTGGYEQYF. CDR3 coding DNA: TGCAGCGTTGAAGATCCTAGAACAGGGGGCTACGAGCAGTACTTC.

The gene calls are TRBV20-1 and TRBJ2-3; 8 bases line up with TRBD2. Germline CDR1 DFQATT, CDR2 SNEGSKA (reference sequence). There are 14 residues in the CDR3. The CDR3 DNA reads TGCAGCGCCATCCGGGAGGGCCTCCCAGATACGCAGTATTTT. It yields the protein CSAIREGLPDTQYF.

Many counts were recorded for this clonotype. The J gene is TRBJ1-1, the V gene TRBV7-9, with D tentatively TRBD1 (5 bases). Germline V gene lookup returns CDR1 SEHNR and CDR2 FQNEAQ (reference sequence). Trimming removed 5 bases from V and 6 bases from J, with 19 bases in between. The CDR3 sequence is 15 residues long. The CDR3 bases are TGTGCCAGCAGCGCACGCCAGGGTGGAATCCCTGAAGCTTTCTTT. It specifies CASSARQGGIPEAFF.

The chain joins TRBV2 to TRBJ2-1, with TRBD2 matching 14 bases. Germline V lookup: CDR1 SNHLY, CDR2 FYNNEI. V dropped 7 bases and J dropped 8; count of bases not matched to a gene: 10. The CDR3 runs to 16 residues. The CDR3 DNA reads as TGTGCCAGCACCACCTCCGGGACTAGCGGGAGTGATGAGCAGTTCTTC. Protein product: CASTTSGTSGSDEQFF. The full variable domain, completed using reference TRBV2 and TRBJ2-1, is EPEVTQTPSHQVTQMGQEVILRCVPISNHLYFYWYRQILGQKVEFLVSFYNNEISEKSEIFDDQFSVERPDGSNFTLKIRSTKLEDSAMYFCASTTSGTSGSDEQFFGPGTRLTVL.

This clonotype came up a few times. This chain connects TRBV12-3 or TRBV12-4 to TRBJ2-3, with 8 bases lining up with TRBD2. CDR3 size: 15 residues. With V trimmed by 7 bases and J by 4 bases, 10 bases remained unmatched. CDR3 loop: CASTSEPGGPDTQYF. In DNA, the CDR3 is TGTGCCAGCACCTCGGAGCCGGGAGGGCCAGATACGCAGTATTTT.

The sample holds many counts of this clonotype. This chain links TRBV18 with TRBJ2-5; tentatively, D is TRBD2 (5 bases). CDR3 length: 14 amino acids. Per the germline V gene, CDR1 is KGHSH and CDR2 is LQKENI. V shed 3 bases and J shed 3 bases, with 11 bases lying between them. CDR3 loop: CASSPGEMEETQYF. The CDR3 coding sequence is TGTGCCAGCTCACCCGGGGAGATGGAAGAGACCCAGTACTTC.

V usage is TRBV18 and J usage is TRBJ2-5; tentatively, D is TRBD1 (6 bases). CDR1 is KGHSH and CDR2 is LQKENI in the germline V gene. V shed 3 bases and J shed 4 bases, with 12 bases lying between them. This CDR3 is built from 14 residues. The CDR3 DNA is TGTGCCAGCTCACCTCAGGGACACATAGAGACCCAGTACTTC. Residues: CASSPQGHIETQYF. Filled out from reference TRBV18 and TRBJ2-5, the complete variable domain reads NAGVMQNPRHLVRRRGQEARLRCSPMKGHSHVYWYRQLPEEGLKFMVYLQKENIIDESGMPKERFSAEFPKEGPSILRIQQVVRGDSAAYFCASSPQGHIETQYFGPGTRLLVL.

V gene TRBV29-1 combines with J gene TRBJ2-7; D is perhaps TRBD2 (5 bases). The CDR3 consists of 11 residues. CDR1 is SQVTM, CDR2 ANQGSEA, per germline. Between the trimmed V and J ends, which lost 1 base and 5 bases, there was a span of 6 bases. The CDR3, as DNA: TGCAGCGTTGAAGCGAGGGACGAGCAGTACTTC. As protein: CSVEARDEQYF.

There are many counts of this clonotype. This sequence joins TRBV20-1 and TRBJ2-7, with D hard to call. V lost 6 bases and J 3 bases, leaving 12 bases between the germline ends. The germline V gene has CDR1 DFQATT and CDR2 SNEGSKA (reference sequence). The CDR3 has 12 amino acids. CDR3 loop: CSATLTGYEQYF. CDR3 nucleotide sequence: TGCAGTGCCACTTTGACTGGCTACGAGCAGTACTTC.

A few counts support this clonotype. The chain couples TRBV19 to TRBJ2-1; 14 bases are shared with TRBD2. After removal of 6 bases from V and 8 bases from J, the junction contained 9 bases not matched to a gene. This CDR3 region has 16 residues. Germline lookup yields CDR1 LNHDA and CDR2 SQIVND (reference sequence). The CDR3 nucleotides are TGTGCCAGTAGACAAAAAGGGACTAGCGGGAGTTATGAGCAGTTCTTC. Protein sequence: CASRQKGTSGSYEQFF.

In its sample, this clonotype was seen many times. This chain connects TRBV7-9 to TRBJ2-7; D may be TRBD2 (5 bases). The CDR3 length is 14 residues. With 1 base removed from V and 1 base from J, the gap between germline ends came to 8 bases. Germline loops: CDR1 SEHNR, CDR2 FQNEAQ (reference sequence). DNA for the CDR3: TGTGCCAGCAGCTTAGAAGAGGGTTCCTACGAGCAGTACTTC. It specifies CASSLEEGSYEQYF.

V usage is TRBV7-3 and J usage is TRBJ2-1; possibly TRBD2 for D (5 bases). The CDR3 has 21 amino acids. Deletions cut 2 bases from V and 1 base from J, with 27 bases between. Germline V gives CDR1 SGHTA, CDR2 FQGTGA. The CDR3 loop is CASSLLGAMLQLDRSYNEQFF. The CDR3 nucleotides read TGTGCCAGCAGCTTATTGGGTGCAATGCTCCAACTAGACCGATCCTACAATGAGCAGTTCTTC.

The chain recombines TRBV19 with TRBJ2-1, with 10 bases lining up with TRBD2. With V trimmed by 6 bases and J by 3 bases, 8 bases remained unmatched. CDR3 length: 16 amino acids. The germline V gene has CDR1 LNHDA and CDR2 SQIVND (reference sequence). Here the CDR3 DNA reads TGTGCCAGTAGCAAGGAAATAGCGGGGGGCTACAATGAGCAGTTCTTC. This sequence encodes CASSKEIAGGYNEQFF.